Presented here are 6 T cell receptor beta chains from one specimen sequenced in a study of vaccination and CD4 T cells after COVID-19. These receptors are not linked to any known antigen. The Oncomine TCR Beta short-read assay was what sequenced the DNA obtained from cultured CD4+ T cells. TCRdb processed the PCR reads anew with MiXCR; each CDR3 protein has one entry. The sample has more than 9,000 distinct CDR3 sequences; less than 40% are singletons. This sample's treatment: roughly 11-day PBMC culture with coronavirus spike peptide pools or control peptides (ViraFEST assay). The material sequenced was cultured CD4+ T cells from blood. The receptor set was obtained from a human donor with COVID-19.

This clonotype was picked up a small number of times. The V gene is TRBV6-2 or TRBV6-3, the J gene TRBJ2-3; tentatively, D is TRBD1 (6 bases). Germline V lookup: CDR1 MNHEY, CDR2 SVGEGT. CDR3 length: 14 residues. Trimming pared 5 bases from V and 8 bases from J, leaving 17 bases between. Here the CDR3 reads CASSQQGRNPTQYF. The CDR3 nucleotides are TGTGCCAGCAGTCAACAGGGTAGGAATCCTACGCAGTATTTT.

The rearrangement uses TRBV14 and TRBJ2-3, with 8 bases fitting TRBD2. The CDR3 is made up of 16 amino acids. CDR1 is SGHDN and CDR2 is FVKESK in the germline V gene. With V trimmed by 3 bases and J by 2 bases, 7 bases remained unmatched. The CDR3 region has the DNA TGTGCCAGCAGCCAGGCGGGGGGCGAATACACAGATACGCAGTATTTT. Translated, it gives CASSQAGGEYTDTQYF.

This clonotype came up once. J is TRBJ2-7 and V is TRBV11-3; TRBD1 matches at 7 bases. V dropped 6 bases and J dropped 5; count of bases not matched to a gene: 7. The CDR3 totals 13 residues. CDR1 and CDR2 from the germline V gene are SGHNT and YENEEA. As DNA, the CDR3 is TGTGCCAGCAGGGGACAGTCCCGGGACGAGCAGTACTTC. Residues: CASRGQSRDEQYF.

V usage is TRBV5-4 and J usage is TRBJ2-2; 9 nucleotides line up with TRBD2. This CDR3 has 14 residues. The V segment lost 4 bases and the J segment 11 bases; nucleotides outside the gene matches: 9. CDR1 is SGHNT, CDR2 YYREEE, per germline (reference sequence). The chain's CDR3 is CASSPALAGSELFF. The CDR3 DNA follows: TGTGCCAGCAGCCCTGCCCTAGCGGGGAGTGAGCTGTTTTTT.

The chain employs TRBV5-4 and TRBJ2-5; 8 bases line up with TRBD2. J gave up 4 bases and V 1 base, and 15 bases lay outside the gene matches. Germline CDR1 and CDR2: SGHNT and YYREEE (reference sequence). The CDR3 extends over 18 amino acids. The CDR3 loop is CASSLSGFRGGAAETQYF. The CDR3 DNA is TGTGCCAGCAGCTTGTCCGGCTTCCGGGGGGGGGCCGCAGAGACCCAGTACTTC.

This chain joins TRBV18 and TRBJ1-6; no definite D call. Looked up from germline, CDR1 is KGHSH and CDR2 is LQKENI. The CDR3 contains 16 residues. The V and J ends lost 3 bases and 5 bases respectively, with 14 bases between them. The CDR3 spells CASSPNSVHDNSPLHF. The CDR3 bases are TGTGCCAGCTCACCGAACTCGGTGCATGATAATTCACCCCTCCACTTT.